Below, one T cell receptor beta chain is given with its context. What it binds is not known. The germline V and J ends were trimmed by 6 bases and 1 base, with 15 bases remaining between them. Germline V CDR1 and CDR2: SNHLY, FYNNEI. This CDR3 spans 15 amino acids. This sample was taken from a study of T cell responses to AZD1222 COVID-19 vaccine. General study results and limits: The study sampled repertoires only after the peak T cell response.

TCRdb's table, derived via immunoSEQ multiplex PCR, lists solely in-frame clones and lacks some. The repertoire holds about 180,000 clones, around 94% seen once, with under 2% in the top ten. The clonotype comes from an adult who received the AZD1222 COVID-19 vaccine. The rearrangement links TRBV2 to TRBJ1-1; D gene ambiguous. The sample in question was peripheral blood, obtained 28 days after the second AZD1222 dose. In DNA form, the CDR3 reads TGTGCCAGCAGAGGGATTGACGGTTGGAACACTGAAGCTTTCTTT. Protein: CASRGIDGWNTEAFF.